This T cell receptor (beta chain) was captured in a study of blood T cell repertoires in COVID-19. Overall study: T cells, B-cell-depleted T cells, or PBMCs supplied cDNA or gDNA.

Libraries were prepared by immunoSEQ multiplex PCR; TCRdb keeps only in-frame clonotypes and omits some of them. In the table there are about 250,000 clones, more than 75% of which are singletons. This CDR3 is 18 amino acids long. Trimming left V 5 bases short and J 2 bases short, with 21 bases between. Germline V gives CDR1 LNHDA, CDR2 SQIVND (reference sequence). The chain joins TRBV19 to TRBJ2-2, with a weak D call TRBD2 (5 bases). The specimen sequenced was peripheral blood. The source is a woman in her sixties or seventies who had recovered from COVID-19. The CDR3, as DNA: TGTGCCAGTAGTTCATTACCCTACTCGACGGGAAACACCGGGGAGCTGTTTTTT. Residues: CASSSLPYSTGNTGELFF.